The 2 T cell receptor beta chains below all came from one sample that was sequenced in a study of T cells after posttransplantation cyclophosphamide. Using immunoSEQ multiplex PCR, the repertoire was profiled, and TCRdb retains in-frame clones only, with some absent. The sample lists around 1,600 clones, around four fifths occurring once. Sequencing input: CD8+ T cells sorted from bone marrow. Receptors originate from a woman aged 45 to 65 in good health and a related stem cell transplant donor.

The chain links TRBV7-3 to TRBJ2-7, with D tentatively TRBD2 (6 bases). This CDR3 contains 14 residues. V was pared by 5 bases and J by 2 bases, with 13 bases between. In germline, CDR1 is SGHTA, CDR2 FQGTGA. The chain's CDR3 is CASSLGRGPYEQYF. The CDR3 nucleotides are TGTGCCAGCAGCCTGGGGCGGGGACCCTACGAGCAGTACTTC.

This chain connects TRBV15 to TRBJ1-5; TRBD1 might be the D (6 bases). This CDR3 has 15 amino acids. Trimming took off 0 bases at V and 1 base at J, with 7 bases between the two ends. CDR1 and CDR2 from the germline V gene are LNHNV and YYDKDF (reference sequence). CDR3 amino acids: CATSRDRGSNQPQHF. For the CDR3, the DNA is TGTGCCACCAGCAGAGATAGGGGGAGCAATCAGCCCCAGCATTTT.